This entry lists 27 T cell receptor beta chains sequenced from one sample in a study of CD4 T cells in relation to SARS-CoV-2 and coronaviruses. Sequencing was performed with immunoSEQ multiplex PCR; in TCRdb, only in-frame clones are kept and a portion is missing. This sample has about 56,000 clones, with approximately 90% found just once. The sequenced sample consisted of naive CD4+ T cells from PBMCs. The subset is: naive CD4+ T cells isolated by negative enrichment. The receptor set was obtained from an adult with COVID-19.

The chain employs TRBV5-4 and TRBJ2-1, with 9 bases lining up with TRBD1. The V segment lost 4 bases and the J segment 4 bases; nucleotides outside the gene matches: 6. The CDR3 is 15 amino acids. Germline V CDR1 and CDR2: SGHNT, YYREEE (reference sequence). The CDR3 DNA reads TGTGCCAGCAGCGTAGCCGGGACAGGGTACAATGAGCAGTTCTTC. It yields the protein CASSVAGTGYNEQFF. Full variable domain (outside the CDR3, taken from reference TRBV5-4 and TRBJ2-1): ETGVTQSPTHLIKTRGQQVTLRCSSQSGHNTVSWYQQALGQGPQFIFQYYREEENGRGNFPPRFSGLQFPNYSSELNVNALELDDSALYLCASSVAGTGYNEQFFGPGTRLTVL.

V is TRBV6-1 and J is TRBJ2-5; D gene uncertain. Trimming took 3 bases from V and 5 from J, leaving 19 bases between them. The CDR3 is 16 amino acids. Germline CDR1 is MNHNS and CDR2 is SASEGT. This CDR3 reads CASSETSWGVRETQYF. The CDR3 DNA reads TGTGCCAGCAGTGAGACGTCATGGGGTGTGCGGGAGACCCAGTACTTC.

The V call is TRBV7-2, the J call TRBJ1-5; D perhaps matches TRBD1 (6 bases). In germline, CDR1 is SGHTA, CDR2 FQGNSA. Between the trimmed V and J ends, which lost 5 bases and 6 bases, there was a span of 11 bases. The CDR3 is 13 amino acids. This CDR3 reads CASSQNRAQPQHF. In DNA form, the CDR3 reads TGTGCCAGCAGCCAAAACAGGGCTCAGCCCCAGCATTTT.

The chain recombines TRBV27 with TRBJ2-2; D is perhaps TRBD1 (6 bases). This CDR3 comprises 14 residues. V gave up 5 bases and J gave up 3 bases, with 10 bases separating them. The germline V gene has CDR1 MNHEY and CDR2 SMNVEV (reference sequence). The CDR3 nucleotides read TGTGCCAGCAGTCCCAGGGGCCACACCGGGGAGCTGTTTTTT. It yields the protein CASSPRGHTGELFF.

This rearrangement joins TRBV4-3 to TRBJ2-1; the match to TRBD2 covers 13 bases. CDR1 and CDR2 (germline): LGHNA, YSLEER. The CDR3 runs to 15 residues. After removal of 4 bases from V and 3 bases from J, the junction contained 0 bases not matched to a gene. The DNA of the CDR3 is TGCGCCAGCAGCCGACTAGCGGGAGGCTACAATGAGCAGTTCTTC. Protein sequence: CASSRLAGGYNEQFF.

The chain has TRBV25-1 and TRBJ2-2, with no clear D. V lost 3 bases and J 2 bases, leaving 4 bases between the germline ends. CDR1 is MGHDK, CDR2 SYGVNS, per germline. The CDR3 consists of 13 residues. In DNA, the CDR3 is TGTGCCAGCAGTGACTCAAACACCGGGGAGCTGTTTTTT. Residues: CASSDSNTGELFF.

The chain links TRBV2 to TRBJ1-2; 9 positions agree with TRBD1. V shed 4 bases, J shed 7 bases, and the junction held 10 bases outside the gene matches. This CDR3 is 15 amino acids long. Looked up from germline, CDR1 is SNHLY and CDR2 is FYNNEI. Here the CDR3 reads CASSARGQGDGGYTF. DNA of the CDR3: TGTGCCAGCAGTGCGAGGGGACAGGGTGATGGTGGCTACACCTTC.

The chain uses TRBV30 and TRBJ2-3; TRBD2 might be the D (6 bases). Looked up from germline, CDR1 is GTSNPN and CDR2 is SVGIG (reference sequence). V lost 1 base to trimming and J lost 4 bases, with 18 bases between them. The CDR3 is 16 amino acids. The CDR3 DNA is TGTGCCTGGAGTGATGTCCCTAGCGTGAACTCAGATACGCAGTATTTT. Amino acid sequence: CAWSDVPSVNSDTQYF.

The J gene is TRBJ2-3, the V gene TRBV19, with D perhaps TRBD2 (5 bases). This CDR3 is 13 amino acids long. Trimming pared 5 bases from V and 6 bases from J, leaving 12 bases between. Per germline, CDR1 LNHDA and CDR2 SQIVND (reference sequence). The CDR3 is CASSEGHGDTQYF. CDR3 in DNA: TGTGCCAGTAGTGAGGGCCACGGGGATACGCAGTATTTT.

The chain carries TRBV10-3 and TRBJ2-1; D is unresolved. V lost 6 bases and J 11 bases, leaving 14 bases between the germline ends. The CDR3 covers 12 residues. CDR1 and CDR2 (germline): ENHRY, SYGVKD. The CDR3 loop reads CAIRSAGVKQFF. The CDR3 DNA follows: TGTGCCATCAGGAGCGCAGGAGTGAAGCAGTTCTTC.

The chain joins TRBV18 to TRBJ2-1, with D possibly called TRBD1 or TRBD2 (5 bases each). The V end was cut by 2 bases, the J end by 7 bases, with 18 bases between. Germline V lookup: CDR1 KGHSH, CDR2 LQKENI. The CDR3 runs 16 residues. The CDR3 loop reads CASSPKNTRGGNEQFF. In DNA form, the CDR3 reads TGTGCCAGCTCACCAAAAAATACTAGGGGTGGGAATGAGCAGTTCTTC. Complete variable domain (other parts from reference TRBV18 and TRBJ2-1): NAGVMQNPRHLVRRRGQEARLRCSPMKGHSHVYWYRQLPEEGLKFMVYLQKENIIDESGMPKERFSAEFPKEGPSILRIQQVVRGDSAAYFCASSPKNTRGGNEQFFGPGTRLTVL.

This rearrangement joins TRBV11-3 to TRBJ2-1; TRBD2 might be the D (6 bases). Germline loops: CDR1 SGHNT, CDR2 YENEEA. V shed 2 bases and J shed 6 bases, with 11 bases lying between them. The CDR3 totals 14 residues. CDR3 bases: TGTGCCAGCAGCTTATCTAGCGCTTTCAATGAGCAGTTCTTC. This sequence encodes CASSLSSAFNEQFF.

The J gene is TRBJ1-2, the V gene TRBV5-1; 8 bases are a match to TRBD1. This CDR3 is 17 amino acids long. Germline values: CDR1 SGHRS, CDR2 YFSETQ. Trimming at V came to 1 base and at J to 3 bases, leaving 11 bases not matched to a gene. This CDR3 is CASSLTPGGGRDYGYTF. The CDR3 DNA is TGCGCCAGCAGCTTGACCCCAGGGGGCGGCCGGGACTATGGCTACACCTTC.

This clone was observed once. The chain links TRBV10-3 to TRBJ2-1; D may be TRBD2 (6 bases). Between the trimmed V and J ends, which lost 8 bases and 6 bases, there was a span of 14 bases. The germline gives CDR1 ENHRY, CDR2 SYGVKD. CDR3 length: 13 residues. The CDR3 DNA follows: TGTGCCATCGCGGCGGGGACCGGCAATGAGCAGTTCTTC. The encoded protein is CAIAAGTGNEQFF.

V is TRBV5-1 and J is TRBJ1-2; TRBD1 is a possible D gene (5 bases). This CDR3 has 14 residues. V was shortened by 5 bases and J by 7 bases, with 18 bases between the two germline ends. Looked up from germline, CDR1 is SGHRS and CDR2 is YFSETQ. The CDR3 DNA reads as TGCGCCAGCAGAGAGACAGCCCCCGGTTTTGGCTACACCTTC. This translates into CASRETAPGFGYTF.

The V and J genes are TRBV19 and TRBJ1-1; no firm D call. The CDR3 sequence is 15 residues long. Germline assignment: CDR1 LNHDA and CDR2 SQIVND (reference sequence). Deletions cut 6 bases from V and 1 base from J, with 15 bases between. Here the CDR3 DNA reads TGTGCCAGTAGCACGGGTTGGGGTGGGAACACTGAAGCTTTCTTT. Protein: CASSTGWGGNTEAFF.

V is TRBV19 and J is TRBJ1-5, with D tentatively TRBD1 (5 bases). Germline V CDR1 and CDR2: LNHDA, SQIVND (reference sequence). V lost 2 bases to trimming and J lost 6 bases, with 8 bases between them. The CDR3 is 13 residues long. CDR3 coding DNA: TGTGCCAGTAGTATACAGCAGGGTCAGCCCCAGCATTTT. It is translated as CASSIQQGQPQHF.

This chain joins TRBV6-1 and TRBJ1-6; 8 bases agree with TRBD1. The CDR3 is 16 residues long. Looked up from germline, CDR1 is MNHNS and CDR2 is SASEGT. The V and J ends lost 3 bases and 8 bases, in that order; junction bases with no gene match: 9. The CDR3 loop is CASSEASGQGYSPLHF. CDR3 nucleotide sequence: TGTGCCAGCAGTGAGGCTTCAGGACAGGGTTATTCACCCCTCCACTTT.

The chain recombines TRBV30 with TRBJ2-7; 10 bases are a match to TRBD1. The V and J ends lost 7 bases and 0 bases, in that order; junction bases with no gene match: 3. Germline CDR1 reads GTSNPN; CDR2 reads SVGIG (reference sequence). This CDR3 region has 13 residues. This CDR3 reads CALWTGGSYEQYF. Written as DNA, the CDR3 is TGTGCCTTGTGGACAGGGGGCTCCTACGAGCAGTACTTC.

This sequence joins TRBV11-2 and TRBJ2-5, with 12 bases lining up with TRBD2. The V segment lost 5 bases and the J segment 5 bases; nucleotides outside the gene matches: 6. The V gene's germline CDR1 is SGHAT and CDR2 FQNNGV. CDR3 length equals 15 residues. The CDR3 sequence is CASSTRTSGVETQYF. For the CDR3, the DNA is TGTGCCAGCAGCACGAGGACTAGCGGGGTGGAGACCCAGTACTTC.

The chain carries TRBV14 and TRBJ2-1; 10 nucleotides agree with TRBD2. The trim removed 0 bases at V and 4 bases at J, leaving 12 bases unmatched. CDR1 is SGHDN, CDR2 FVKESK, per germline. The CDR3 is 19 amino acids. This CDR3 reads CASSQDFSLAGARYNEQFF. Here the CDR3 DNA reads TGTGCCAGCAGCCAAGATTTTTCGCTAGCGGGAGCCCGATACAATGAGCAGTTCTTC.

This clone was found once. J is TRBJ1-1 and V is TRBV28; no reliable D call. This CDR3 has 16 amino acids. The germline V gene has CDR1 MDHEN and CDR2 SYDVKM. V lost 2 bases to trimming and J lost 3 bases, with 16 bases between them. CDR3 in DNA: TGTGCCAGCAGTTTAGATGTTCGGACGGCTCACACTGAAGCTTTCTTT. As protein: CASSLDVRTAHTEAFF.

This clone was seen just once. This chain links TRBV11-2 with TRBJ2-3; D perhaps matches TRBD2 (6 bases). V was clipped by 4 bases and J by 10 bases, with 24 bases between them. Per germline, CDR1 SGHAT and CDR2 FQNNGV. CDR3 length equals 16 residues. This CDR3 reads CASSSADAGLLWAQYF. In DNA form, the CDR3 reads TGTGCCAGCAGCTCTGCCGACGCGGGGCTGCTCTGGGCGCAGTATTTT.

The gene calls are TRBV4-1 and TRBJ2-5; possibly TRBD1 for D (6 bases). The CDR3 extends over 16 amino acids. Germline V gives CDR1 MGHRA, CDR2 YSYEKL. Trimming stripped 4 bases from V and 5 bases from J, with 20 bases between. The CDR3 is CASSPRQVGTLETQYF. CDR3 DNA sequence: TGCGCCAGCAGCCCGAGACAGGTTGGGACCTTGGAGACCCAGTACTTC.

Comments on this clone: In the same sample, other DNA sequences code for this CDR3. The chain is built from TRBV5-4 and TRBJ2-5; D possibly corresponds to TRBD1 (6 bases). Germline values: CDR1 SGHNT, CDR2 YYREEE (reference sequence). V lost 2 bases and J lost 2, with 7 bases in between. This CDR3 has 13 amino acids. The CDR3 bases are TGTGCCAGCAGCTTAGGACAGCAAGAGACCCAGTACTTC. Translated: CASSLGQQETQYF.

The chain joins TRBV5-1 to TRBJ2-1; D might be TRBD2 (7 bases). V lost 10 bases to trimming and J lost 8 bases, with 25 bases between them. CDR1 is SGHRS and CDR2 is YFSETQ in the germline V gene. The CDR3 consists of 15 residues. This CDR3 is CASAPLLRGGDEQFF. CDR3 sequence (DNA): TGCGCCTCAGCACCCCTCCTAAGAGGGGGGGATGAGCAGTTCTTC. Supplemented by reference TRBV5-1 and TRBJ2-1, the full variable domain reads KAGVTQTPRYLIKTRGQQVTLSCSPISGHRSVSWYQQTPGQGLQFLFEYFSETQRNKGNFPGRFSGRQFSNSRSEMNVSTLELGDSALYLCASAPLLRGGDEQFFGPGTRLTVL.

This clone showed up just once. CDR3 protein: CASTWRHQETQYF. CDR3 nucleotide sequence: TGTGCCAGCACGTGGCGGCACCAAGAGACCCAGTACTTC. This chain joins TRBV2 and TRBJ2-5; D not resolved. Germline V gene sequence: CDR1 SNHLY, CDR2 FYNNEI. Trimming took 7 bases from V and 0 from J, leaving 9 bases between them. CDR3 length: 13 amino acids.